This T cell receptor (beta chain) was retrieved from a study of cytomegalovirus exposure and HLA in healthy donors. Broader study findings: Most of the CMV-associated TCR beta chains (in a later analysis) appeared to be HLA-restricted.

The PCR was carried out with 60 Vbeta primers and 13 Jbeta primers. Data came from immunoSEQ multiplex PCR; TCRdb stores just in-frame clones and leaves some out. The table shows around 99,000 clones, with under 85% occurring only once. Note on this clone: As yet, its antigen is unknown.

The CDR3 loop spans 15 amino acids. The ends were cut back, 0 bases at V and 4 bases at J, with 14 bases in the middle. Germline CDR1 reads SQVTM; CDR2 reads ANQGSEA. The sequence was obtained from a male donor in good health and CMV-seronegative. Sequenced sample: PBMCs. The chain carries TRBV29-1 and TRBJ2-3; D is unresolved. CDR3 in DNA: TGCAGCGTTGAAGATCAATACAGCTTGGCAGATACGCAGTATTTT. Protein product: CSVEDQYSLADTQYF.